This T cell receptor beta chain came from a study of blood T cell repertoires in COVID-19. CDR1 and CDR2 from the germline V gene are SGHNT and YYREEE (reference sequence). V was clipped by 4 bases and J by 7 bases; unmatched bases: 18. This CDR3 comprises 17 residues. Study processing details: Counts of nucleated cells, estimated from reference gene primer amplification, were obtained. TCRdb's copy holds only in-frame clones and misses some; the assay was immunoSEQ multiplex PCR. V and J calls and clone size follow that table, whereas D and trimming were derived from the DNA. Altogether roughly 250,000 clones are present, over 80% being singletons, with the ten largest covering approximately 2%. This clone is a singleton in its sample.

Material for sequencing was PBMCs or T cells enriched from blood (not recorded which). The chain joins TRBV5-4 to TRBJ2-3; 7 positions agree with TRBD2. The TCR was taken from a woman under 30 who had recovered from COVID-19. CDR3 sequence reads: CASSPSVSSGKGNTQYF. The CDR3, as DNA: TGTGCCAGCAGCCCCTCGGTTTCGAGCGGGAAGGGAAATACGCAGTATTTT. The full variable domain, completed using reference TRBV5-4 and TRBJ2-3, is ETGVTQSPTHLIKTRGQQVTLRCSSQSGHNTVSWYQQALGQGPQFIFQYYREEENGRGNFPPRFSGLQFPNYSSELNVNALELDDSALYLCASSPSVSSGKGNTQYFGPGTRLTVL.